These T cell receptor beta chains were read from a single sample in a study of identical twins. TCRdb reprocessed the 5' RACE reads with MiXCR, giving one entry per CDR3 protein. The sample comprises a few hundred thousand distinct CDR3 sequences, about 8% of which are singletons, and less than 4% rests with the top ten. This same sample was also part of a study on yellow fever vaccine responses in identical twins.

Source material: CD8+ T cells sorted from blood. The receptor source for this set is a woman between 18 and 29 years old in good health. The CDR3 runs from the conserved cysteine through the conserved F or W. Fields, in order: CDR3 length, D gene, V gene, J gene, clone size, CDR3 DNA, CDR3 protein. D genes are given only for firm matches. The size of a clone is reported for some rows only, either as once, few or many, or as a class for expanded clones.

15	NA	TRBV12-3/TRBV12-4	TRBJ2-5	few	TGTGCCAGCAGTCCCCGGGTAGGGGGTACGGAGACCCAGTACTTC	CASSPRVGGTETQYF
14	NA	TRBV29-1	TRBJ2-7	NA	TGCAGCGCCCTAGACCTCTCCGGACTTGGCGAGCAGTACTTC	CSALDLSGLGEQYF
16	TRBD2	TRBV29-1	TRBJ2-1	many	TGCAGCGTTGTAGGACTAGCGGTTACAAGAGCTGGTGAGCAGTTCTTC	CSVVGLAVTRAGEQFF
12	NA	TRBV5-6	TRBJ2-1	NA	TGTGCCAGCAGCAATCAACTAGGATCGCAGTTCTTC	CASSNQLGSQFF
16	TRBD2	TRBV7-9	TRBJ2-3	few	TGTGCCAGCAGCCCGACTAGCGGGGGGGCGGCAGATACGCAGTATTTT	CASSPTSGGAADTQYF
19	TRBD2	TRBV30	TRBJ2-3	NA	TGTGCCTGGAGTGTGAAAATTACGTGGGGCGGGAGGGCCCGCGATACGCAGTATTTT	CAWSVKITWGGRARDTQYF
18	TRBD2	TRBV4-3	TRBJ2-7	NA	TGCGCCAGCAGCCAAGAACGGCTAGCGGGGCTATCCTCCTACGAGCAGTACTTC	CASSQERLAGLSSYEQYF
14	TRBD1	TRBV5-1	TRBJ2-1	NA	TGCGCCAGCAGCGTGGACAGGGGGCGCGATGAGCAGTTCTTC	CASSVDRGRDEQFF
19	TRBD2	TRBV6-1	TRBJ2-7	few	TGTGCCAGCAGTGAAACCCGCGAGATAGGTAGCGGGAGGCGGTACGAGCAGTACTTC	CASSETREIGSGRRYEQYF
16	TRBD2	TRBV7-9	TRBJ2-1	NA	TGTGCCAGCAGCTTAGCGAGTCTAGCGGGGTCCAATGAGCAGTTCTTC	CASSLASLAGSNEQFF